This T cell receptor (beta chain) was sequenced during a study of preoperative IRX-2 immunotherapy in early breast cancer. Germline V gene sequence: CDR1 SGDLS, CDR2 YYNGEE. The CDR3 is 12 residues long. The germline V and J ends were trimmed by 3 bases and 5 bases, with 5 bases remaining between them. Some clones are missing from TCRdb's copy, which holds only in-frame ones; the method was immunoSEQ multiplex PCR. Among 30,000 to 35,000 clones listed, 90% to 95% were seen once. Treatment reported: preoperative locoregional IRX-2 cytokine immunotherapy. This receptor was taken from a human donor with breast cancer. This specimen was collected from a patient treated with IRX-2 immunotherapy. This sequence joins TRBV9 and TRBJ2-2; no definite D call. CDR3 residues: CASSATTGELFF. The CDR3 DNA reads as TGTGCCAGCAGCGCCACAACCGGGGAGCTGTTTTTT.